These 14 T cell receptor beta chains originate from one sample sequenced in a study of control samples from healthy donors and cancer patients. Method: immunoSEQ multiplex PCR; TCRdb's copy keeps in-frame clones and lacks some. The sample contains approximately 160,000 clones, approximately 94% of which appear only once. Sequenced: blood. The receptor set was obtained from a woman younger than 30 in good health.

This chain links TRBV9 with TRBJ1-2; D not certain. Between the trimmed V and J ends, which lost 4 bases and 2 bases, there was a span of 18 bases. Germline CDR1 SGDLS, CDR2 YYNGEE. The CDR3 has 16 residues. The CDR3 DNA sequence: TGTGCCAGCAGCCTGCTCCCAGGCACGGGAAACTATGGCTACACCTTC. Its translation is CASSLLPGTGNYGYTF. The whole variable domain, remainder taken from reference TRBV9 and TRBJ1-2, is DSGVTQTPKHLITATGQRVTLRCSPRSGDLSVYWYQQSLDQGLQFLIQYYNGEERAKGNILERFSAQQFPDLHSELNLSSLELGDSALYFCASSLLPGTGNYGYTFGSGTRLTVV.

This chain joins TRBV7-9 and TRBJ2-3; 9 bases are a match to TRBD2. Germline V gene lookup returns CDR1 SEHNR and CDR2 FQNEAQ (reference sequence). This CDR3 contains 15 residues. The J segment lost 1 base and the V segment lost 4 bases, leaving 3 bases of the junction unmatched. The CDR3 protein is CASSSERGGTDTQYF. The CDR3, as DNA: TGTGCCAGCAGCTCGGAGCGGGGGGGCACAGATACGCAGTATTTT.

On this clone: This same CDR3 is encoded by further DNA sequences in the sample. The V gene is TRBV6-2 or TRBV6-3, the J gene TRBJ2-1, with D tentatively TRBD1 (6 bases). This CDR3 spans 15 amino acids. Deletions cut 1 base from V and 2 bases from J, with 9 bases between. From germline, CDR1 is MNHEY and CDR2 SVGEGT. CDR3: CASSYLDRAYNEQFF. The CDR3 DNA is TGTGCCAGCAGTTACTTGGACAGAGCCTACAATGAGCAGTTCTTC.

For this clone: This CDR3 is also generated by other DNA sequences in the sample. The CDR3, as DNA: TGTGCCAGCAGCCTGACAGGGGGCCCCTACAATGAGCAGTTCTTC. Protein sequence: CASSLTGGPYNEQFF. This chain uses TRBV7-3 with TRBJ2-1; 10 bases are shared with TRBD1. The J segment lost 2 bases and the V segment lost 5 bases, leaving 3 bases of the junction unmatched. CDR1 and CDR2 (germline): SGHTA, FQGTGA. This CDR3 comprises 15 residues.

This clone was picked up one time. The V call is TRBV10-3, the J call TRBJ2-1; the D call may be TRBD1 or TRBD2 (5 bases each). V gave up 10 bases and J gave up 3 bases, with 19 bases separating them. The CDR3 runs 15 residues. Germline V gene data show CDR1 as ENHRY and CDR2 as SYGVKD. The CDR3 region has the DNA TGTGCCACCTCTCCTCACCGGGACGGCTACAATGAGCAGTTCTTC. It translates to CATSPHRDGYNEQFF.

In DNA, the CDR3 is TGTGCCAGCAGTTCCCAAGGGCGTGGCGAGCAGTACTTC. Translated: CASSSQGRGEQYF. The chain links TRBV27 to TRBJ2-7; D ambiguous. This CDR3 contains 13 residues. The ends were cut back, 4 bases at V and 6 bases at J, with 13 bases in the middle. The V gene's germline CDR1 is MNHEY and CDR2 SMNVEV (reference sequence).

The chain has TRBV29-1 and TRBJ2-1, with 9 nucleotides matching TRBD2. The CDR3 length is 17 residues. CDR1 and CDR2 (germline): SQVTM, ANQGSEA. Losses at the gene ends were 2 bases for V and 3 bases for J; bases not matched to a gene: 11. The CDR3 DNA follows: TGCAGCGTTGAACCTGGGGACGGAGCGGGAGGCTACAATGAGCAGTTCTTC. Translating gives CSVEPGDGAGGYNEQFF.

The V and J genes are TRBV28 and TRBJ1-2; D is uncertain. This CDR3 region has 13 residues. V was cut by 4 bases and J by 4 bases, with 10 bases left in between. CDR1 MDHEN and CDR2 SYDVKM come from the germline V gene. This chain's CDR3 is CASSSGVSYGYTF. The DNA of the CDR3 is TGTGCCAGCAGTTCCGGGGTGTCCTATGGCTACACCTTC.

The chain recombines TRBV15 with TRBJ1-4; 9 bases align to TRBD1. The CDR3 spans 17 residues. Trimming removed 2 bases from V and 2 bases from J; junction bases left unmatched: 6. Per the germline V gene, CDR1 is LNHNV and CDR2 is YYDKDF (reference sequence). CDR3: CATSRYRDRGTNEKLFF. The CDR3 DNA sequence: TGTGCCACCAGCAGATATAGAGACAGGGGGACTAATGAAAAACTGTTTTTT.

The chain is built from TRBV5-6 and TRBJ1-1, with 10 bases aligning to TRBD1. Trimming removed 0 bases from V and 10 bases from J; junction bases left unmatched: 0. The length of the CDR3 is 12 residues. Germline loops: CDR1 SGHDT, CDR2 YYEEEE. CDR3 DNA: TGTGCCAGCAGCTTGGGGACAGGGGGAGCTTTCTTT. Its translation is CASSLGTGGAFF. Full variable domain (remainder filled in from reference TRBV5-6 and TRBJ1-1): DAGVTQSPTHLIKTRGQQVTLRCSPKSGHDTVSWYQQALGQGPQFIFQYYEEEERQRGNFPDRFSGHQFPNYSSELNVNALLLGDSALYLCASSLGTGGAFFGQGTRLTVV.

The chain links TRBV7-8 to TRBJ2-3; 7 positions agree with TRBD2. Germline trimming cut 5 bases from V and 5 bases from J; bases unmatched to any gene: 10. Per germline, CDR1 SGHVS and CDR2 FQNEAQ. The CDR3 has 15 residues. The CDR3 region has the DNA TGTGCCAGCAGCCGAAACCGCGGGGGTGGAGATACGCAGTATTTT. It yields the protein CASSRNRGGGDTQYF.

The rearrangement uses TRBV14 and TRBJ2-3; D is undetermined. The V and J ends lost 1 base and 4 bases respectively, with 9 bases between them. The germline CDR1 and CDR2 sequences are SGHDN and FVKESK. The length of the CDR3 is 14 residues. CDR3 sequence (DNA): TGTGCCAGCAGCCAAGGTGACTTTCCAGATACGCAGTATTTT. Amino acid sequence: CASSQGDFPDTQYF.

This chain joins TRBV7-5 and TRBJ2-3; the table calls TRBD2, which could not be checked here. TRBV7-5 is given as a pseudogene. The CDR3 is 14 residues long. CDR3 DNA sequence: TGTGCCAGAAGCTTGTCGGACTTCACAGATACGCAGTATTTT. This encodes CARSLSDFTDTQYF.

V is TRBV7-9 and J is TRBJ2-1; 8 bases are a match to TRBD2. The trim removed 3 bases at V and 3 bases at J, leaving 1 base unmatched. Germline CDR1 reads SEHNR; CDR2 reads FQNEAQ (reference sequence). The CDR3 sequence is 14 residues long. The CDR3 loop is CASSLTSVYNEQFF. Written as DNA, the CDR3 is TGTGCCAGCAGCTTGACTAGCGTCTACAATGAGCAGTTCTTC.